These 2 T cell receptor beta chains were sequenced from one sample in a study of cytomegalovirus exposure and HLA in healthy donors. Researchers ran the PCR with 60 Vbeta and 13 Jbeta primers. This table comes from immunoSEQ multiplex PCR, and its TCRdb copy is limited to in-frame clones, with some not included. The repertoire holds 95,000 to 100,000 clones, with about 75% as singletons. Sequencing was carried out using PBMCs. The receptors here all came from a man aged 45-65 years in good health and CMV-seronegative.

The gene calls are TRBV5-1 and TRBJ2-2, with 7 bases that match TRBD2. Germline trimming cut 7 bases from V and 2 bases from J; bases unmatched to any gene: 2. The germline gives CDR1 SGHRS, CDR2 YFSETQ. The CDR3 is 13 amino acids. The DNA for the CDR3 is TGCGCCAGCTGGGGGGGAAACACCGGGGAGCTGTTTTTT. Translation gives CASWGGNTGELFF.

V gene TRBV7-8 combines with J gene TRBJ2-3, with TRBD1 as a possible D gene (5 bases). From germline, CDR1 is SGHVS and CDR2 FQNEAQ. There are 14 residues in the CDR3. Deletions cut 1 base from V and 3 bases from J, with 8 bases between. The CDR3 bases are TGTGCCAGCAGCTTAGGCGACAGTACAGATACGCAGTATTTT. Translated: CASSLGDSTDTQYF.